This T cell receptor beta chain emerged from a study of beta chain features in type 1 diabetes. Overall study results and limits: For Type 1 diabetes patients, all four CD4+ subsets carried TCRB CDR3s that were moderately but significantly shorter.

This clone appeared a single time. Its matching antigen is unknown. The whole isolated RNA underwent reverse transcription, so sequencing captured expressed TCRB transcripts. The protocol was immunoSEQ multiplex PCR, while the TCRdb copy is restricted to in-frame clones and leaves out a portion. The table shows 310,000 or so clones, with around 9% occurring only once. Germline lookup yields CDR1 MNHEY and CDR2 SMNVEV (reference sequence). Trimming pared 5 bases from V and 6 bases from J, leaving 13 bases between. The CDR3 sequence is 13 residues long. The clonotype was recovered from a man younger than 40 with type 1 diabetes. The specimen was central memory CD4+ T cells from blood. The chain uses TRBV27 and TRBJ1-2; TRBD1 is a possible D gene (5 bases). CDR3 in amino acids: CASSRGRNNGYTF. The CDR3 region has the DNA TGTGCCAGCAGTCGGGGCAGAAACAATGGCTACACCTTC.